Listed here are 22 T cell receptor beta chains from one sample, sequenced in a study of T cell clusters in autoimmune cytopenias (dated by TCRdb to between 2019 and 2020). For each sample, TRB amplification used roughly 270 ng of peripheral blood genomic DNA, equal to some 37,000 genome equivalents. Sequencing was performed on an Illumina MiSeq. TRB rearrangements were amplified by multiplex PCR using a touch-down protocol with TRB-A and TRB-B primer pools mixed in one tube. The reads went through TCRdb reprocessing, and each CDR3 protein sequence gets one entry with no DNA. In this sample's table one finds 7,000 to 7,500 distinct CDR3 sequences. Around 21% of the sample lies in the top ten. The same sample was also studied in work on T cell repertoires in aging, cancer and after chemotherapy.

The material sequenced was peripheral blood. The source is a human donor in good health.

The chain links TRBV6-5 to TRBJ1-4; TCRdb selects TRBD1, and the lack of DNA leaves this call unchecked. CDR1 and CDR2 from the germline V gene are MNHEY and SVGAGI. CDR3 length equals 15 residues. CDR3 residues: CASSYGWDSNEKLFF.

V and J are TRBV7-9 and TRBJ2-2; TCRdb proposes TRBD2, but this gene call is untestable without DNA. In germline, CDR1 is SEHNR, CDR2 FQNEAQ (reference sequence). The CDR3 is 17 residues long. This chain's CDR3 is CASSSRTGRVGTGELFF.

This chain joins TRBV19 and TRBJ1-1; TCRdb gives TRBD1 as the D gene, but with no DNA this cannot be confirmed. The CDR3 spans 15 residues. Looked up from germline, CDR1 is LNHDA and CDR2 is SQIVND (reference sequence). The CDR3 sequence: CASSRTTGVPDEAFF.

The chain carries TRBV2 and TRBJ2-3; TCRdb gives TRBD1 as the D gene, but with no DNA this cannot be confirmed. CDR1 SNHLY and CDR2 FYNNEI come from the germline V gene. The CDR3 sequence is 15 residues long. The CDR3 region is CASSDSAGTEDTQYF. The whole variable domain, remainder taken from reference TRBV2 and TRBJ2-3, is EPEVTQTPSHQVTQMGQEVILRCVPISNHLYFYWYRQILGQKVEFLVSFYNNEISEKSEIFDDQFSVERPDGSNFTLKIRSTKLEDSAMYFCASSDSAGTEDTQYFGPGTRLTVL.

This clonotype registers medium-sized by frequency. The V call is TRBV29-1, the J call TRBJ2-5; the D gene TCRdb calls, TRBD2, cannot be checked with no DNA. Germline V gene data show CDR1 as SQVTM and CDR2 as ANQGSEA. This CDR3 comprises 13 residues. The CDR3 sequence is CSGRASGRETQYF.

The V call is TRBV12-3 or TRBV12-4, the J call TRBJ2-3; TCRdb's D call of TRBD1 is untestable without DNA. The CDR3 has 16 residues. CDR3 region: CASSPLYGGFTDTQYF.

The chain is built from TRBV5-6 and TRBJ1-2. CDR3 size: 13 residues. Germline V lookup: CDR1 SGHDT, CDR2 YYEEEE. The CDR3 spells CASSLGRNYGYTF.

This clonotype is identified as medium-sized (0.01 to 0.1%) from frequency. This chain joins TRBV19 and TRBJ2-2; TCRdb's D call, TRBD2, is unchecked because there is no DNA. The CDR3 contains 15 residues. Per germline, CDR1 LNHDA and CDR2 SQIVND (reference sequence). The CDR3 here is CASSVSVLNTGELFF.

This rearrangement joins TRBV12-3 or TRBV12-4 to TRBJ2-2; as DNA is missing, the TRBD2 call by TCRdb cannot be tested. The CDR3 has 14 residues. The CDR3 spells CASITSGRAGELFF.

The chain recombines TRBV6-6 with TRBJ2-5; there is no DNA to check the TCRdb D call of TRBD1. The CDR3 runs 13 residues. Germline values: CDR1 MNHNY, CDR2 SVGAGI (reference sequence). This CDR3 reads CASSPHARETQYF.

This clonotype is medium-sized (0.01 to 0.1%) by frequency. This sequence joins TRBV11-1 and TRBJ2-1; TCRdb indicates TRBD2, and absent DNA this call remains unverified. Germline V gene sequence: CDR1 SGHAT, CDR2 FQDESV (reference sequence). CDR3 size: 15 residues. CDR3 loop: CASSSPGTRVDEQFF.

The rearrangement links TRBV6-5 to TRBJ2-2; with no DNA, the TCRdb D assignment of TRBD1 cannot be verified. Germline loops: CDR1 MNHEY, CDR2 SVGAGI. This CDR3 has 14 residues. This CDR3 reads CASRRDRNIGELFF.

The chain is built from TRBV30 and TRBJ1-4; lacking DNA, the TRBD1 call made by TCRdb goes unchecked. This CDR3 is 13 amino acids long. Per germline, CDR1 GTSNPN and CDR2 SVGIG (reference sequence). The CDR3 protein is CAWSVRGVEKLFF.

The CDR3 protein is CASSPPGQGGSGNTIYF. The chain links TRBV7-6 to TRBJ1-3; TCRdb picks TRBD1, but there is no DNA to check that call. This CDR3 contains 17 residues. Germline V gene sequence: CDR1 SGHVS, CDR2 FNYEAQ.

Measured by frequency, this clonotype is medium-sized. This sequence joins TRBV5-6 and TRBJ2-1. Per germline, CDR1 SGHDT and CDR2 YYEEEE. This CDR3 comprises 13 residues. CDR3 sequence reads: CASSHDSYNEQFF.

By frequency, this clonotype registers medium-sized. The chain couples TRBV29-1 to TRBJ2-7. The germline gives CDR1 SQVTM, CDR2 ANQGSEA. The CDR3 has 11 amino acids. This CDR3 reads CSGRTSYEQYF.

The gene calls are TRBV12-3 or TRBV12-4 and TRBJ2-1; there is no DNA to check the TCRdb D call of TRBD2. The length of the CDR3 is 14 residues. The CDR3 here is CASSLAIAGNEQFF.

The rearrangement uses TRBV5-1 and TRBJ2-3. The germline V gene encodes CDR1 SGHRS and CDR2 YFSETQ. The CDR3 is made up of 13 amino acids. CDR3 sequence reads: CASSLDMEYTQYF.

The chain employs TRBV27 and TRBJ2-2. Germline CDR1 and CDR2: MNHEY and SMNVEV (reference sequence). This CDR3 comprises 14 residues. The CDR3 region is CASRAEADIGELFF.

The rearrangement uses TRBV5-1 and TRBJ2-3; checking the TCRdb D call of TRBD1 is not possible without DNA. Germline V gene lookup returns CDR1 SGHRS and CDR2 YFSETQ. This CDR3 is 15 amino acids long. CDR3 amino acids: CASSLVGGRTDTQYF.

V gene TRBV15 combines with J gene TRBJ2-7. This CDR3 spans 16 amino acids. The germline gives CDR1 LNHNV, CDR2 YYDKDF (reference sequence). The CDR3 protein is CATSRDAGGSSYEQYF.

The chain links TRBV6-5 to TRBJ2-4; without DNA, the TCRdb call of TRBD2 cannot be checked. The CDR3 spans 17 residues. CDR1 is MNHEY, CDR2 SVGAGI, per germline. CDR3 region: CASSSDRTPETRNIQYF.